These T cell receptor beta chains were read from a single sample in a study of memory CD4+ T cells and cytomegalovirus serostatus. TCRdb's table, derived via immunoSEQ multiplex PCR, lists solely in-frame clones and lacks some. The repertoire holds tens of thousands of clones, with roughly 77% as singletons. Sequencing was carried out using memory CD4+ T cells from blood. These receptors came from an adult in good health and CMV-seronegative. Both conserved end residues are part of each CDR3. Fields, in order: clone size, J gene, D gene, V gene, CDR3 DNA, CDR3 protein. D genes are given only for firm matches. Clone size is shown for a subset of rows, as once, few, many or a class of expanded clone.

few | TRBJ2-1 | NA | TRBV5-4 | TGTGCCAGCAGCTTGGGGTCAGGAAGGGAGGTTGAGCAGTTCTTC | CASSLGSGREVEQFF
NA | TRBJ1-1 | NA | TRBV27 | TGTGCCAGCAGTTGGGGCTCACTTACCCACACTGAAGCTTTCTTT | CASSWGSLTHTEAFF
NA | TRBJ2-6 | NA | TRBV5-1 | TGCGCCAGCAGCGGGACGACAGTTACCGGGGCCAACGTCCTGACTTTC | CASSGTTVTGANVLTF
NA | TRBJ2-7 | NA | TRBV28 | TGTGCCAGCAGAGCAGGGATGCTCTACGAGCAGTACTTC | CASRAGMLYEQYF
NA | TRBJ2-5 | TRBD2 | TRBV5-1 | TGCGCCAGCACCCCAACCCTCGGGCTAGCGGTTCAAGAGACCCAGTACTTC | CASTPTLGLAVQETQYF
NA | TRBJ2-2 | NA | TRBV2 | TGTGCCAGCGGACCGGGAGCGGGGAACACCGGGGAGCTGTTTTTT | CASGPGAGNTGELFF
NA | TRBJ2-3 | TRBD1 | TRBV5-4 | TGTGCCAGCAGCCCACGAAGGACAGGGGGCATTGGCACAGATACGCAGTATTTT | CASSPRRTGGIGTDTQYF
NA | TRBJ2-5 | NA | TRBV5-1 | TGCGCCAGCAGCACCGGGACCCAAGAGACCCAGTACTTC | CASSTGTQETQYF
NA | TRBJ1-1 | TRBD1 | TRBV29-1 | TGCAGCACCGTACAGGGGGCGAGCACTGAAGCTTTCTTT | CSTVQGASTEAFF
once | TRBJ1-1 | NA | TRBV5-1 | TGCGCCAGCAGCTTGTCCGCACAGACCACCCTACCTAGGAACACTGAAGCTTTCTTT | CASSLSAQTTLPRNTEAFF
NA | TRBJ2-7 | NA | TRBV10-3 | TGTGCCATCAGTGAGAGGCAGGGACGGTACGAGCAGTACTTC | CAISERQGRYEQYF
NA | TRBJ2-5 | TRBD2 | TRBV7-2 | TGTGCCAGCAGCTCGTACCCTAGCGGGGGGGGTAGCGAGACCCAGTACTTC | CASSSYPSGGGSETQYF
NA | TRBJ2-5 | NA | TRBV5-4 | TGTGCCAGCAGCTTGGAACCCTCCGAGACCCAGTACTTC | CASSLEPSETQYF
once | TRBJ1-1 | TRBD1 | TRBV6-5 | TGTGCCAGCTGGGGACAGGGCTTACGGGGAACTGAAGCTTTCTTT | CASWGQGLRGTEAFF
NA | TRBJ1-2 | TRBD1 | TRBV6-6 | TGTGCCAGCAGTTACGGGACAGGGGCTGGCTACACCTTC | CASSYGTGAGYTF
NA | TRBJ2-7 | NA | TRBV19 | TGTGCCAGTAGTATCTCGCTTCTGAACTACGAGCAGTACTTC | CASSISLLNYEQYF
NA | TRBJ2-1 | NA | TRBV5-6 | TGTGCCAGCAGATATGACAGGAAACTTGGAGAGCAGTTCTTC | CASRYDRKLGEQFF
NA | TRBJ2-3 | NA | TRBV4-1 | TGCGCCAGCAGCCAAGAGCTAGTCGATACGCAGTATTTT | CASSQELVDTQYF
NA | TRBJ1-1 | TRBD1 | TRBV7-9 | TGTGCCAGCAGCCCAAGGACAGGCAGCAGTTTGGGTGCTTTCTTT | CASSPRTGSSLGAFF
NA | TRBJ1-6 | NA | TRBV6-5 | TGTGCCAGCAGGGGCCAGGAATATTCACCCCTCCACTTT | CASRGQEYSPLHF
NA | TRBJ1-1 | NA | TRBV2 | TGTGCCAGCAGTGGCGGGGACACTGAAGCTTTCTTT | CASSGGDTEAFF
NA | TRBJ2-7 | NA | TRBV6-6 | TGTGCCAGCACGGGGACCGCAAGCTCCTACGAGCAGTACTTC | CASTGTASSYEQYF
NA | TRBJ2-7 | NA | TRBV6-1 | TGTGCCAGCAGTGGGGACTTTTCCTACGAGCAGTACTTC | CASSGDFSYEQYF
NA | TRBJ1-5 | NA | TRBV6-6 | TGTGCCAGCAGCCGGGGGGGAAATCAGCCCCAGCATTTT | CASSRGGNQPQHF
NA | TRBJ1-2 | NA | TRBV5-1 | TGCGCCAGCAGTAGTGGGGGCTATGGCTACACCTTC | CASSSGGYGYTF
NA | TRBJ2-2 | NA | TRBV18 | TGTGCCAGCTCACCACCGAGTAGGGGGACGAACACCGGGGAGCTGTTTTTT | CASSPPSRGTNTGELFF
NA | TRBJ1-2 | NA | TRBV5-5 | TGTGCCAGCACGGGAATGGGGTCCAACTATGGCTACACCTTC | CASTGMGSNYGYTF
NA | TRBJ2-5 | TRBD2 | TRBV30 | TGTGCCTGGAGCGACCCCGGGACTACCGAGACCCAGTACTTC | CAWSDPGTTETQYF
NA | TRBJ2-7 | NA | TRBV7-2 | TGTGCCAGCACAAATCTAGTCGAGCAGTACTTC | CASTNLVEQYF
NA | TRBJ2-3 | NA | TRBV7-9 | TGTGCCAGCAGCTTAAACACGGGGGCGTTAACAGATACGCAGTATTTT | CASSLNTGALTDTQYF
few | TRBJ1-6 | TRBD1 | TRBV27 | TGTGCCAGCAGACCGGGACAGGGTGTGGATAATTCACCCCTCCACTTT | CASRPGQGVDNSPLHF
NA | TRBJ1-4 | NA | TRBV9 | TGTGCCAGCAGCGTAGGGGCAGGTCCCGGGGAAAAACTGTTTTTT | CASSVGAGPGEKLFF
NA | TRBJ2-7 | NA | TRBV21-1 | TGTGCCAGCAGCGAAAAGAGAGACGTTACAGGGGGAGGCGAGCAGTACTTC | CASSEKRDVTGGGEQYF
NA | TRBJ1-5 | TRBD1 | TRBV7-2 | TGTGCCAGCAGCTTAGAGACAGGGCCTATCAATCAGCCCCAGCATTTT | CASSLETGPINQPQHF
NA | TRBJ1-2 | NA | TRBV18 | TGTGCCAGCTCACCGGCCGAGAACAGCCTGGGCTACACCTTC | CASSPAENSLGYTF
NA | TRBJ2-7 | NA | TRBV19 | TGTGCCAGTAGTATACGGGGGAGCTCCTACGAGCAGTACTTC | CASSIRGSSYEQYF
NA | TRBJ2-3 | TRBD2 | TRBV9 | TGTGCCAGCAGCCACGTTTTCGGGGGGGCCGCAGATACGCAGTATTTT | CASSHVFGGAADTQYF
NA | TRBJ2-7 | TRBD1 | TRBV10-3 | TGTGCCAGCGGGACAGGGATGAGGAACGAGCAGTACTTC | CASGTGMRNEQYF
NA | TRBJ1-2 | TRBD1 | TRBV29-1 | TGCAGCGTGGACCTAAACAGGGGCTATGGCTACACCTTC | CSVDLNRGYGYTF
few | TRBJ1-1 | NA | TRBV5-6 | TGTGCCAGCAGCTTATTTCCGGGGCAGTCCTTGGGTCGGAACACTGAAGCTTTCTTT | CASSLFPGQSLGRNTEAFF
NA | TRBJ1-2 | NA | TRBV7-2 | TGTGCCAGCAGCTTAGAAGGGAACTATGGCTACACCTTC | CASSLEGNYGYTF
NA | TRBJ1-2 | TRBD1 | TRBV2 | TGTGCCAGCAGTGAATTCTTTTCGGACAGGGCCTATGGCTACACCTTC | CASSEFFSDRAYGYTF
NA | TRBJ1-3 | NA | TRBV7-9 | TGTGCCAGCAGCTTAGGTCGCGGCTCTGGAAACACCATATATTTT | CASSLGRGSGNTIYF
NA | TRBJ1-1 | NA | TRBV5-6 | TGTGCCAGCAGCGAATTGGGTAAGATGGCTTTCTTT | CASSELGKMAFF
NA | TRBJ1-2 | NA | TRBV5-1 | TGCGCCAGCAGCTTGTCCCAGCCGGGCTCTGGCTACACCTTC | CASSLSQPGSGYTF
NA | TRBJ1-1 | NA | TRBV25-1 | TGTGCCAGCAGTGCCCAGGGCGTCAACACTGAAGCTTTCTTT | CASSAQGVNTEAFF
NA | TRBJ2-3 | TRBD2 | TRBV5-1 | TGCGCCAGCAACGGGGGGGAGGTCACAGATACGCAGTATTTT | CASNGGEVTDTQYF
few | TRBJ2-6 | NA | TRBV4-2 | TGTGCCAGCAGCCAAGAGGGGTTTTCCTCTGGGGCCAACGTCCTGACTTTC | CASSQEGFSSGANVLTF